This T cell receptor beta chain emerged from a study of monozygotic twins with cystic fibrosis. Repertoires were generated with immunoSEQ multiplex PCR, while TCRdb's copy carries only in-frame clones and drops some. The top ten clones hold about 0.3% of a sample with approximately 25,000 clones, around 90% of them seen once. Germline CDR1 reads LGHNT; CDR2 reads FRNRAP. This CDR3 is 14 amino acids long. Trimming removed 3 bases from V and 7 bases from J, with 13 bases in between. Sequencing was carried out using blood. The chain employs TRBV12-5 and TRBJ2-1; D unresolved. The origin of this receptor is a girl aged 2 to 10 with cystic fibrosis. In DNA, the CDR3 is TGTGCTAGTGGTTTAGGTGGCTTAGGTAATGAGCAGTTCTTC. This sequence encodes CASGLGGLGNEQFF.